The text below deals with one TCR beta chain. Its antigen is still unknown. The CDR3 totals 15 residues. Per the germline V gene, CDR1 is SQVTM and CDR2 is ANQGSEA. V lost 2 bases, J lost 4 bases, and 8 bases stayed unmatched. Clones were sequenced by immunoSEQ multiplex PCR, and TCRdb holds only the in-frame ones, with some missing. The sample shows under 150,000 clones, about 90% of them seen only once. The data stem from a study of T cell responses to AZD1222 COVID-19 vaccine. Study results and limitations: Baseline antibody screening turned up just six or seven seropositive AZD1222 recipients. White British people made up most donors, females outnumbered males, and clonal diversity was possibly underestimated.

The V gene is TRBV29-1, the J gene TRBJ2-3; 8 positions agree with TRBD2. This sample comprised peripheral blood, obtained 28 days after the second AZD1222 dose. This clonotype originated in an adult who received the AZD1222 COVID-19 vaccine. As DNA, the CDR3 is TGCAGCGTTGAAACTAGCGGATGGGGGGCAGATACGCAGTATTTT. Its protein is CSVETSGWGADTQYF.